This T cell receptor (beta chain) came from a study of cytomegalovirus exposure and HLA in healthy donors. The study's findings and limits: TCR beta chains numbering more than 150 were designated cytomegalovirus-associated.

The PCR contained 60 Vbeta and 13 Jbeta primers. Profiling relied on immunoSEQ multiplex PCR, and the TCRdb table lists in-frame clones only, not all of them. The data contain 70,000 to 95,000 clones, roughly three quarters of them singletons. There are 16 residues in the CDR3. Points on this clone: Its antigen is as yet unknown.

This sequence originates from a woman between 40 and 50 years old in good health and CMV-seropositive. The rearrangement links TRBV21-1 to TRBJ1-3; the table assigns TRBD1, which was not confirmed against the DNA. TRBV21-1 is annotated as a pseudogene. The specimen sequenced was PBMCs. CDR3: CASPGGRRYSGNTIYF. The CDR3 DNA is TGTGCCAGCCCAGGGGGCAGGCGATACTCTGGAAACACCATATATTTT.